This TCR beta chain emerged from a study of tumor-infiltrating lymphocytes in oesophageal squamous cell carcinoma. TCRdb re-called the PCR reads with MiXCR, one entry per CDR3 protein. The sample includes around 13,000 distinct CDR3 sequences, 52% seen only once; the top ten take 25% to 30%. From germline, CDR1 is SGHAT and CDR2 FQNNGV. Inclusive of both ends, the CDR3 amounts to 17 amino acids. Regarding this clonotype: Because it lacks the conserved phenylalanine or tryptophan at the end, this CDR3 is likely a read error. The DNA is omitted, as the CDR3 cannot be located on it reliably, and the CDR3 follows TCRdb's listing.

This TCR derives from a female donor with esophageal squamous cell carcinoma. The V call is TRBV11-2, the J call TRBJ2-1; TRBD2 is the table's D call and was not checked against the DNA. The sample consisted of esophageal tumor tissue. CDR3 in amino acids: CASSSGTGDYYGYTFGS.